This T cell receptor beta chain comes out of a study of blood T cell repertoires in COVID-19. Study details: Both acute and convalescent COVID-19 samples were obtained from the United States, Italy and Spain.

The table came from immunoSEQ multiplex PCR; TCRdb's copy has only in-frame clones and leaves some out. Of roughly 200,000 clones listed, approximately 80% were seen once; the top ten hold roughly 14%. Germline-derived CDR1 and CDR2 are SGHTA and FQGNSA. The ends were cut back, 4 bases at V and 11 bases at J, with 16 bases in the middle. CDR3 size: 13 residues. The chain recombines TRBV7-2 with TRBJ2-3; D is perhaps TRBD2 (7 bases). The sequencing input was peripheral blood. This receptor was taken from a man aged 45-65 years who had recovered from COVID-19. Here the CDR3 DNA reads TGTGCCAGCAGCTGGGGGGGCGGGAGCAAGCAGTATTTT. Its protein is CASSWGGGSKQYF.